Below are 28 T cell receptor beta chains sequenced from a single sample in a study of blood T cell repertoires in COVID-19. Sequencing used immunoSEQ multiplex PCR; TCRdb keeps in-frame clones, though not all of them. The table lists approximately 290,000 clones, about nine tenths of them singletons. Sequences were obtained from peripheral blood. The receptors come from a woman aged 25 to 39 with COVID-19, enrolled during active disease.

The J gene is TRBJ1-1, the V gene TRBV29-1, with D perhaps TRBD1 (5 bases). Germline V gene data show CDR1 as SQVTM and CDR2 as ANQGSEA. CDR3 length equals 15 residues. The germline V and J ends were trimmed by 1 base and 6 bases, with 18 bases remaining between them. CDR3 protein: CSVEAHLQGGAEAFF. The CDR3 DNA reads as TGCAGCGTTGAAGCCCATCTCCAGGGAGGGGCTGAAGCTTTCTTT.

This chain joins TRBV27 and TRBJ2-6; maybe TRBD1 (5 bases). V was shortened by 5 bases and J by 0 bases, with 8 bases between the two germline ends. The CDR3 contains 15 residues. Germline CDR1 MNHEY, CDR2 SMNVEV (reference sequence). The CDR3 is CASSNRGSGANVLTF. The CDR3 coding sequence is TGTGCCAGCAGTAATAGGGGCTCTGGGGCCAACGTCCTGACTTTC.

The rearrangement links TRBV27 to TRBJ2-3; 8 nucleotides align to TRBD1. Per germline, CDR1 MNHEY and CDR2 SMNVEV (reference sequence). The CDR3 runs to 14 residues. Unmatched junction bases numbered 4, after V lost 5 bases and J lost 3 bases. The CDR3 reads CASSDRGGTDTQYF. CDR3 DNA sequence: TGTGCCAGCAGTGACAGGGGAGGTACAGATACGCAGTATTTT.

The V call is TRBV25-1, the J call TRBJ2-5; TRBD1 might be the D (5 bases). Looked up from germline, CDR1 is MGHDK and CDR2 is SYGVNS. This CDR3 has 15 residues. With 7 bases removed from V and 2 bases from J, the gap between germline ends came to 17 bases. In DNA form, the CDR3 reads TGTGCCAGCACACCCCCGACGACAGAACAAGAGACCCAGTACTTC. Encoded protein: CASTPPTTEQETQYF.

The chain is built from TRBV18 and TRBJ1-6; D gene ambiguous. Trimming cost V 1 base and J 11 bases, with 9 bases left between them. Germline CDR1 KGHSH, CDR2 LQKENI. The CDR3 loop spans 13 amino acids. This CDR3 reads CASSPLGVPPLHF. CDR3 nucleotides: TGTGCCAGCTCACCACTGGGAGTACCACCCCTCCACTTT. Using reference TRBV18 and TRBJ1-6 for the parts outside the CDR3, the full variable domain is NAGVMQNPRHLVRRRGQEARLRCSPMKGHSHVYWYRQLPEEGLKFMVYLQKENIIDESGMPKERFSAEFPKEGPSILRIQQVVRGDSAAYFCASSPLGVPPLHFGNGTRLTVT.

The CDR3 DNA reads TGTGCCAGCGGACAGTACCTGGGGTCGGGAACCTACGAGCAGTACTTC. Its translation is CASGQYLGSGTYEQYF. This chain connects TRBV11-3 to TRBJ2-7; maybe TRBD1 (6 bases). Germline-derived CDR1 and CDR2 are SGHNT and YENEEA. The CDR3 totals 16 residues. Trimming removed 8 bases from V and 2 bases from J, with 22 bases in between.

V is TRBV19 and J is TRBJ2-3; 9 positions match TRBD1. CDR1 is LNHDA, CDR2 SQIVND, per germline (reference sequence). This CDR3 contains 15 residues. V dropped 5 bases and J dropped 3; count of bases not matched to a gene: 6. Written as DNA, the CDR3 is TGTGCCAGTAGTGATGGGACAGGGATGACAGATACGCAGTATTTT. Encoded protein: CASSDGTGMTDTQYF. The entire variable domain, with the rest obtained from reference TRBV19 and TRBJ2-3, is as follows: DGGITQSPKYLFRKEGQNVTLSCEQNLNHDAMYWYRQDPGQGLRLIYYSQIVNDFQKGDIAEGYSVSREKKESFPLTVTSAQKNPTAFYLCASSDGTGMTDTQYFGPGTRLTVL.

The CDR3: CSARHWRGYTF. The CDR3 DNA reads TGCAGTGCTCGACACTGGAGGGGCTACACCTTC. The chain uses TRBV20-1 and TRBJ1-2; D remains unclear. Per germline, CDR1 DFQATT and CDR2 SNEGSKA (reference sequence). The V and J ends lost 5 bases and 8 bases respectively, with 12 bases between them. The CDR3 is made up of 11 amino acids.

The chain uses TRBV3-1 (or the pseudogene TRBV3-2) and TRBJ2-3, with a weak D call TRBD2 (5 bases). This CDR3 is 20 amino acids long. Trimming took 2 bases from V and 2 from J, leaving 26 bases between them. Germline values: CDR1 LGHDT, CDR2 YNNKEL (reference sequence). CDR3 DNA sequence: TGTGCCAGCAGCCAACCCCCGAAGTGGGCGGGTCCGGCGAACACAGATACGCAGTATTTT. It is translated as CASSQPPKWAGPANTDTQYF.

This chain links TRBV5-1 with TRBJ1-3; D is perhaps TRBD1 (6 bases). CDR3 length: 17 residues. Deletions cut 1 base from V and 0 bases from J, with 14 bases between. Germline CDR1 is SGHRS and CDR2 is YFSETQ. CDR3 nucleotides: TGCGCCAGCAGCTTGCTCCAGGGGTCATACTCTGGAAACACCATATATTTT. This translates into CASSLLQGSYSGNTIYF.

V is TRBV18 and J is TRBJ2-2; no firm D call. Germline-derived CDR1 and CDR2 are KGHSH and LQKENI. V dropped 5 bases and J dropped 3 bases, with 7 bases sitting between them. This CDR3 is built from 13 residues. The CDR3 sequence is CASSARDTGELFF. In DNA, the CDR3 is TGTGCCAGCTCAGCCCGGGACACCGGGGAGCTGTTTTTT.

V is TRBV5-1 and J is TRBJ2-7, with D possibly being TRBD2 (7 bases). CDR1 is SGHRS, CDR2 YFSETQ, per germline. With 5 bases removed from V and 2 bases from J, the gap between germline ends came to 14 bases. The CDR3 loop spans 14 amino acids. The CDR3 spells CASSLFGGPYEQYF. The CDR3 DNA reads TGCGCCAGCAGTCTGTTCGGGGGGCCCTACGAGCAGTACTTC. Using reference TRBV5-1 and TRBJ2-7 for the parts outside the CDR3, the full variable domain is KAGVTQTPRYLIKTRGQQVTLSCSPISGHRSVSWYQQTPGQGLQFLFEYFSETQRNKGNFPGRFSGRQFSNSRSEMNVSTLELGDSALYLCASSLFGGPYEQYFGPGTRLTVT.

This chain uses TRBV5-4 with TRBJ2-5; TRBD1 matches at 10 bases. The CDR3 totals 15 residues. With 7 bases clipped from V and 6 bases from J, the junction kept 12 bases outside the gene matches. In germline, CDR1 is SGHNT, CDR2 YYREEE (reference sequence). CDR3 coding DNA: TGTGCCAGCGGACCCGGGACAGGGGTCCCACAGACCCAGTACTTC. Its protein product is CASGPGTGVPQTQYF.

This rearrangement joins TRBV14 to TRBJ2-7; the D gene is possibly TRBD2 (5 bases). Germline assignment: CDR1 SGHDN and CDR2 FVKESK. The CDR3 has 20 residues. V lost 5 bases to trimming and J lost 0 bases, with 29 bases between them. The CDR3 DNA reads as TGTGCCAGCAGCACGCCGGAGGAATACCCTTCTTCTTGGAGCTCCTACGAGCAGTACTTC. This gives the protein CASSTPEEYPSSWSSYEQYF.

V gene TRBV4-1 combines with J gene TRBJ1-3; no firm D call. The CDR3 totals 16 residues. V was pared by 1 base and J by 4 bases, with 14 bases between. From germline, CDR1 is MGHRA and CDR2 YSYEKL. The CDR3 loop reads CASSQGAQERGNTIYF. The CDR3 nucleotides read TGCGCCAGCAGCCAAGGCGCTCAGGAACGCGGAAACACCATATATTTT.

This sequence joins TRBV28 and TRBJ1-1; possible D gene TRBD1, 5 bases. The CDR3 extends over 15 amino acids. The ends were cut back, 3 bases at V and 3 bases at J, with 14 bases in the middle. The germline CDR1 and CDR2 sequences are MDHEN and SYDVKM. CDR3 bases: TGTGCCAGCAGTTTGGGCGGACAATTTTACACTGAAGCTTTCTTT. It is translated as CASSLGGQFYTEAFF.

The genes are TRBV3-1 (or the pseudogene TRBV3-2) and TRBJ2-7, with D perhaps TRBD1 (6 bases). This CDR3 has 13 amino acids. V lost 2 bases to trimming and J lost 2 bases, with 7 bases between them. From germline, CDR1 is LGHDT and CDR2 YNNKEL (reference sequence). The DNA of the CDR3 is TGTGCCAGCAGCCAACAGGGGCCCTACGAGCAGTACTTC. It specifies CASSQQGPYEQYF.

CDR3 loop: CASSPRTGRGEQYF. Written as DNA, the CDR3 is TGTGCCAGTAGTCCCCGGACAGGGCGAGGCGAGCAGTACTTC. This chain connects TRBV19 to TRBJ2-7, with 8 bases fitting TRBD1. CDR3 length: 14 residues. The V segment lost 5 bases and the J segment 6 bases; nucleotides outside the gene matches: 9. CDR1 and CDR2 from the germline V gene are LNHDA and SQIVND (reference sequence).

V is TRBV4-1 and J is TRBJ1-3; a weak D match, TRBD1 (6 bases). Germline V gene lookup returns CDR1 MGHRA and CDR2 YSYEKL. V was pared by 1 base and J by 5 bases, with 12 bases between. CDR3 length equals 15 residues. The CDR3 loop reads CASSQVSGERNTIYF. CDR3 coding DNA: TGCGCCAGCAGCCAAGTGTCAGGGGAAAGAAACACCATATATTTT.

The V call is TRBV7-9, the J call TRBJ2-7, with D tentatively TRBD2 (6 bases). The CDR3 contains 14 residues. In germline, CDR1 is SEHNR, CDR2 FQNEAQ (reference sequence). Trimming cost V 5 bases and J 5 bases, with 16 bases left between them. CDR3 sequence reads: CASSLTGTLHEQYF. The DNA of the CDR3 is TGTGCCAGCAGCCTAACCGGGACTTTACACGAGCAGTACTTC. The variable domain in full, completed from reference TRBV7-9 and TRBJ2-7, reads DTGVSQNPRHKITKRGQNVTFRCDPISEHNRLYWYRQTLGQGPEFLTYFQNEAQLEKSRLLSDRFSAERPKGSFSTLEIQRTEQGDSAMYLCASSLTGTLHEQYFGPGTRLTVT.

This rearrangement joins TRBV19 to TRBJ2-5; D perhaps matches TRBD1 (7 bases). This CDR3 is 15 amino acids long. CDR1 is LNHDA, CDR2 SQIVND, per germline (reference sequence). The V gene lost 6 bases and the J gene lost 0 bases, with 14 bases spanning the gap. In DNA, the CDR3 is TGTGCCAGTAGCCTCAGGGGGGAGTACCAAGAGACCCAGTACTTC. Translating gives CASSLRGEYQETQYF.

The sample holds one count of this clone. Mismatch with germline at one junction end may stem from a read error. The chain uses TRBV2 and TRBJ2-7, with D tentatively TRBD2 (7 bases). This CDR3 has 14 amino acids. CDR1 and CDR2 from the germline V gene are SNHLY and FYNNEI. The CDR3 sequence is CASSPQGKGGGRSF. The CDR3 DNA follows: TGTGCCAGCAGTCCACAGGGCAAGGGCGGGGGTCGGTCCTTC.

V usage is TRBV6-6 and J usage is TRBJ1-4; 8 nucleotides match TRBD1. The V segment lost 5 bases and the J segment 5 bases; nucleotides outside the gene matches: 7. The CDR3 runs to 15 residues. Germline CDR1 reads MNHNY; CDR2 reads SVGAGI (reference sequence). The DNA for the CDR3 is TGTGCCAGCAGTCGGGGACAGGTTCGGAATGAAAAACTGTTTTTT. Translating it yields CASSRGQVRNEKLFF.

This chain uses TRBV14 with TRBJ2-1, with 8 bases fitting TRBD1. Germline CDR1 SGHDN, CDR2 FVKESK. CDR3 length equals 16 residues. The J segment lost 4 bases and the V segment lost 0 bases, leaving 5 bases of the junction unmatched. The CDR3 DNA reads TGTGCCAGCAGCCAAGACGCCGGGACAGGTTACAATGAGCAGTTCTTC. Translating gives CASSQDAGTGYNEQFF.

The CDR3 reads CASSPNRGREAFF. The DNA for the CDR3 is TGTGCCAGCAGCCCCAACAGGGGACGGGAAGCTTTCTTT. This rearrangement joins TRBV6-5 to TRBJ1-1, with TRBD1 identical over 7 bases. CDR3 size: 13 residues. The germline V gene encodes CDR1 MNHEY and CDR2 SVGAGI. Germline trimming cut 6 bases from V and 8 bases from J; bases unmatched to any gene: 9.

This rearrangement joins TRBV4-1 to TRBJ1-1; D gene unclear. Trimming pared 4 bases from V and 2 bases from J, leaving 14 bases between. The germline V gene has CDR1 MGHRA and CDR2 YSYEKL. The CDR3 is made up of 15 amino acids. As DNA, the CDR3 is TGCGCCAGCAGCCTCCTGCCGGGGTTAAACACTGAAGCTTTCTTT. Its translation: CASSLLPGLNTEAFF.

V is TRBV4-1 and J is TRBJ1-4, with D perhaps matching TRBD1 (5 bases). Germline CDR1 reads MGHRA; CDR2 reads YSYEKL. V was clipped by 1 base and J by 6 bases, with 15 bases between them. This CDR3 has 16 residues. The CDR3 DNA reads as TGCGCCAGCAGCCAAGGTACGGCAGGGCAGGATGAAAAACTGTTTTTT. It is translated as CASSQGTAGQDEKLFF.

V is TRBV11-2 and J is TRBJ2-5; D perhaps matches TRBD2 (7 bases). The CDR3 totals 16 residues. Germline V gene data show CDR1 as SGHAT and CDR2 as FQNNGV. With 6 bases removed from V and 4 bases from J, the gap between germline ends came to 21 bases. The CDR3 DNA sequence: TGTGCCAGCAGATACGGACGGGGGGCCAGGGGAGAGACCCAGTACTTC. Its protein is CASRYGRGARGETQYF.